What follows are 10 T cell receptor beta chains derived from one specimen sequenced in a study of cytomegalovirus exposure and HLA in healthy donors. PCR employed 60 Vbeta and 13 Jbeta primers. Libraries were prepared by immunoSEQ multiplex PCR; TCRdb keeps only in-frame clonotypes and omits some of them. The sample contains about 180,000 clones, 77% of which appear only once. The sequenced sample consisted of PBMCs. These receptors came from a woman in her sixties in good health and CMV-seropositive.

This chain connects TRBV28 to TRBJ2-1; 12 bases fit TRBD2. The V and J ends lost 4 bases and 7 bases, in that order; junction bases with no gene match: 8. Germline V gives CDR1 MDHEN, CDR2 SYDVKM. The CDR3 length is 16 residues. CDR3 DNA sequence: TGTGCCAGCAGTTCTCTAGCGGGAGGGCCGAGGAATGAGCAGTTCTTC. It yields the protein CASSSLAGGPRNEQFF.

A word on this clone: Other nucleotide sequences in the sample specify the same CDR3. The rearrangement links TRBV6-6 to TRBJ2-5; a weak D match, TRBD1 (5 bases). The germline V gene encodes CDR1 MNHNY and CDR2 SVGAGI (reference sequence). CDR3 length: 12 residues. V dropped 5 bases and J dropped 1 base, with 5 bases sitting between them. CDR3 residues: CASSRGQETQYF. For the CDR3, the DNA is TGTGCCAGCAGTAGGGGCCAAGAGACCCAGTACTTC.

This chain joins TRBV6-1 and TRBJ2-3; D is unresolved. The CDR3 extends over 12 amino acids. Trimming cost V 7 bases and J 2 bases, with 7 bases left between them. Germline V gives CDR1 MNHNS, CDR2 SASEGT. The CDR3 loop is CASTLYTDTQYF. CDR3 DNA sequence: TGTGCCAGCACTCTGTACACAGATACGCAGTATTTT.

CDR3 DNA sequence: TGTGCCAGCAGTTTACCCTGGCCAGAAGCTGAAGCTTTCTTT. Protein: CASSLPWPEAEAFF. V gene TRBV28 combines with J gene TRBJ1-1; D is unclear. V was shortened by 2 bases and J by 6 bases, with 13 bases between the two germline ends. CDR3 length equals 14 residues. CDR1 MDHEN and CDR2 SYDVKM come from the germline V gene.

The chain is built from TRBV28 and TRBJ1-2; D unclear. Germline V CDR1 and CDR2: MDHEN, SYDVKM. CDR3 length: 14 residues. V gave up 3 bases and J gave up 5 bases, with 13 bases separating them. The CDR3 DNA is TGTGCCAGCAGTTTGGTTCAGGATCTTTATGGCTACACCTTC. Its protein product is CASSLVQDLYGYTF.

J is TRBJ2-2 and V is TRBV6-1; 7 nucleotides match TRBD1. Losses at the gene ends were 4 bases for V and 4 bases for J; bases not matched to a gene: 6. This CDR3 spans 15 amino acids. Per germline, CDR1 MNHNS and CDR2 SASEGT. CDR3 residues: CASSGIRQGTGELFF. The CDR3 DNA reads as TGTGCCAGCAGTGGCATTCGACAGGGCACCGGGGAGCTGTTTTTT.

The chain is built from TRBV5-4 and TRBJ1-3; the match to TRBD1 covers 7 bases. The CDR3 sequence is 18 residues long. The ends lost 4 bases at V and 0 bases at J; junction bases unmatched: 13. Germline V CDR1 and CDR2: SGHNT, YYREEE (reference sequence). CDR3 sequence reads: CASSPLGQAPSSGNTIYF. The CDR3 bases are TGTGCCAGCAGCCCACTTGGACAGGCACCGAGCTCTGGAAACACCATATATTTT.

This clone has only one observation. The rearrangement joins TRBV5-1 to TRBJ2-1; a possible D gene is TRBD2 (7 bases). Germline CDR1 is SGHRS and CDR2 is YFSETQ. CDR3 size: 15 residues. V gave up 0 bases and J gave up 4 bases, with 11 bases separating them. The CDR3 coding sequence is TGCGCCAGCAGCTTGGAACAGGGAGGGTACAATGAGCAGTTCTTC. Translated: CASSLEQGGYNEQFF.

A single count supports this clone. The CDR3 DNA is TGTGCCAGCAGTGTTTTGAGGGACAGGGCCGAGCAGTACTTC. As protein: CASSVLRDRAEQYF. This chain links TRBV25-1 with TRBJ2-7, with TRBD1 matching over 9 bases. After removal of 4 bases from V and 6 bases from J, the junction contained 7 bases not matched to a gene. CDR3 length: 14 residues. CDR1 MGHDK and CDR2 SYGVNS come from the germline V gene.

This chain links TRBV28 with TRBJ1-5, with 9 positions matching TRBD1. The CDR3 loop spans 14 amino acids. V lost 8 bases, J lost 5 bases, and 7 bases stayed unmatched. Germline CDR1 is MDHEN and CDR2 is SYDVKM. The CDR3 nucleotides are TGTGCCAGCCTCTCGGGACAGGGTGATCAGCCCCAGCATTTT. Amino acid sequence: CASLSGQGDQPQHF.